This T cell receptor beta chain originates from a study of T-cell memory formation after mild COVID-19. Whole-study context: Across donors, TCR clusters were largely donor specific.

There are a few counts of this clonotype. Its antigen is not identified. CDR1 is SGHAT, CDR2 FQNNGV, per germline. With 5 bases clipped from V and 0 bases from J, the junction kept 3 bases outside the gene matches. There are 14 residues in the CDR3. A single record per CDR3 protein comes from TCRdb applying MiXCR to the 5' RACE reads. The profile shows over 150,000 distinct CDR3 sequences, 20% to 25% of them singletons. General study findings and limits: Day 15 to 85 contractors were CD4/CD8 balanced; later expanders leaned CD4+. Contracting clones localized mainly to CM and EM when CD4+ and mainly to EMRA when CD8+.

This sequence was found in an adult woman who had mild COVID-19 (a few samples of this study predate the infection). Cell type and time point are not known. Input material: PBMCs or a T cell subset sorted from them (not recorded which). The chain is built from TRBV11-2 and TRBJ1-2; 7 bases are shared with TRBD1. CDR3 sequence: CASSVGTANYGYTF. The DNA of the CDR3 is TGTGCCAGCAGCGTCGGGACAGCTAACTATGGCTACACCTTC.